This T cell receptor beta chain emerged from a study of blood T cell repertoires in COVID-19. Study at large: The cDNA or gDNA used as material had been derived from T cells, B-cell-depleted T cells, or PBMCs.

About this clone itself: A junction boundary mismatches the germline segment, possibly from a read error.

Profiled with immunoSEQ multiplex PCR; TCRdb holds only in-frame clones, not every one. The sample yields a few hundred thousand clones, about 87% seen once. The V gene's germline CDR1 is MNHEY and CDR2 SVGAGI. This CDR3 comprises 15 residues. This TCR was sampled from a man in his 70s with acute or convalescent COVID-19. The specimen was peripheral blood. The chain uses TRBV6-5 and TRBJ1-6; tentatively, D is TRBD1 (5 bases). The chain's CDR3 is CASSYSGASNPPLHF. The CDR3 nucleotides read TGTGCCAGCAGTTACTCAGGGGCCTCTAATCCACCCCTCCACTTT.